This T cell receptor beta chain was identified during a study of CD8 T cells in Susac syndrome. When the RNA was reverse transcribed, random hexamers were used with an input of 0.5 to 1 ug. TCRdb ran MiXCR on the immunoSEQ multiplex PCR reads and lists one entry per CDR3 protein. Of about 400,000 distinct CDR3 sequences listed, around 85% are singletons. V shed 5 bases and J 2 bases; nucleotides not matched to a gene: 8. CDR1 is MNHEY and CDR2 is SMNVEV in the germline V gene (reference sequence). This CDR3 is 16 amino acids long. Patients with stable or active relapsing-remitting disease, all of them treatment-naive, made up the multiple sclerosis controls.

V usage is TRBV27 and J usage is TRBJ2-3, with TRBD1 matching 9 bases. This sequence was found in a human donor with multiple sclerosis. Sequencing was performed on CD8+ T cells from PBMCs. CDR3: CASSLGQGRDTDTQYF. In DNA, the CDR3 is TGTGCCAGCAGTCTCGGACAGGGGCGAGACACAGATACGCAGTATTTT.